A single sample gave rise to the 23 T cell receptor beta chains below, sequenced in a study of T cell responses to AZD1222 COVID-19 vaccine. Clones were sequenced by immunoSEQ multiplex PCR, and TCRdb holds only the in-frame ones, with some missing. The sample has approximately 92,000 clones, about nine tenths seen once; the top ten hold 22%. The sample in question was peripheral blood, obtained on day 0 of AZD1222 vaccination. These receptors came from an adult in good health.

This clone has only one observation. This rearrangement joins TRBV7-2 to TRBJ1-2, with TRBD1 matching over 7 bases. The V gene's germline CDR1 is SGHTA and CDR2 FQGNSA. The CDR3 length is 16 residues. Trimming removed 4 bases from V and 3 bases from J; junction bases left unmatched: 11. CDR3 in DNA: TGTGCCAGCAGCTACAGACCGGGACAGAAGTACTATGGCTACACCTTC. Translating it yields CASSYRPGQKYYGYTF.

The chain employs TRBV27 and TRBJ1-1; D is unresolved. Trimming took 2 bases from V and 0 from J, leaving 10 bases between them. The germline CDR1 and CDR2 sequences are MNHEY and SMNVEV (reference sequence). The CDR3 is made up of 15 amino acids. The CDR3 sequence: CASSLKTAMNTEAFF. The CDR3 region has the DNA TGTGCCAGCAGTTTAAAGACCGCCATGAACACTGAAGCTTTCTTT.

The V gene is TRBV7-2, the J gene TRBJ1-2, with 7 positions matching TRBD1. V shed 0 bases and J 5 bases; nucleotides not matched to a gene: 3. The CDR3 is 14 amino acids. The germline V gene encodes CDR1 SGHTA and CDR2 FQGNSA. The CDR3 region is CASSLAVQGYGYTF. The CDR3 coding sequence is TGTGCCAGCAGCTTAGCGGTACAGGGGTATGGCTACACCTTC.

In this sample, this clone turned up once. The rearrangement uses TRBV18 and TRBJ2-2; 15 bases match TRBD2. The CDR3 sequence is 18 residues long. Trimming removed 1 base from V and 6 bases from J; junction bases left unmatched: 6. CDR1 KGHSH and CDR2 LQKENI come from the germline V gene. The DNA of the CDR3 is TGTGCCAGCTCACCACGGACTAGCGGGGGGGCTGCCGCCGGGGAGCTGTTTTTT. Translated: CASSPRTSGGAAAGELFF.

The V call is TRBV2, the J call TRBJ1-4; 9 nucleotides agree with TRBD1. The J segment lost 4 bases and the V segment lost 6 bases, leaving 6 bases of the junction unmatched. In germline, CDR1 is SNHLY, CDR2 FYNNEI. The CDR3 length is 15 residues. CDR3 sequence: CASRWTGEGNEKLFF. The CDR3 DNA is TGTGCCAGCAGGTGGACAGGGGAGGGTAATGAAAAACTGTTTTTT.

A remark on this clone: One end of the junction is discordant with germline, which a read error may explain. The chain joins TRBV7-2 to TRBJ1-6, with D hard to call. Germline V gene sequence: CDR1 SGHTA, CDR2 FQGNSA. This CDR3 spans 13 amino acids. Written as DNA, the CDR3 is TGTGCCAGCAGCTTCCGTACCCAACCTTGCGCCCGGTTT. This gives the protein CASSFRTQPCARF.

V usage is TRBV4-3 and J usage is TRBJ2-2; maybe TRBD2 (5 bases). Germline CDR1 and CDR2: LGHNA and YSLEER. The V gene lost 4 bases and the J gene lost 5 bases, with 20 bases spanning the gap. The CDR3 extends over 17 amino acids. CDR3 in DNA: TGCGCCAGCAGCCTCCAAGGTGAGGGCGCGTGGACCGGGGAGCTGTTTTTT. Protein sequence: CASSLQGEGAWTGELFF.

The CDR3 loop reads CAWSLLGPAKNIQYF. The DNA for the CDR3 is TGTGCCTGGAGCCTACTTGGTCCGGCCAAAAACATTCAGTACTTC. The rearrangement links TRBV30 to TRBJ2-4; D remains unclear. This CDR3 region has 15 residues. Germline lookup yields CDR1 GTSNPN and CDR2 SVGIG (reference sequence). Trimming removed 3 bases at V and 1 base at J, with 13 bases between. The full variable domain, with the rest looked up from reference TRBV30 and TRBJ2-4, is SQTIHQWPATLVQPVGSPLSLECTVEGTSNPNLYWYRQAAGRGLQLLFYSVGIGQISSEVPQNLSASRPQDRQFILSSKKLLLSDSGFYLCAWSLLGPAKNIQYFGAGTRLSVL.

V usage is TRBV5-1 and J usage is TRBJ1-4; 7 bases fit TRBD1. V lost 1 base and J lost 4; bases outside the gene matches: 7. Germline CDR1 reads SGHRS; CDR2 reads YFSETQ. This CDR3 is 16 amino acids long. CDR3 nucleotide sequence: TGCGCCAGCAGCTTGTGGGGGGACAGCTTTAATGAAAAACTGTTTTTT. Translated, it gives CASSLWGDSFNEKLFF.

This rearrangement joins TRBV15 to TRBJ2-3; no clear D gene. CDR1 and CDR2 from the germline V gene are LNHNV and YYDKDF (reference sequence). This CDR3 region has 12 residues. Deletions cut 0 bases from V and 6 bases from J, with 4 bases between. The CDR3 loop reads CATSRDMDTQYF. In DNA form, the CDR3 reads TGTGCCACCAGCAGAGATATGGATACGCAGTATTTT.

The chain has TRBV9 and TRBJ1-6, with no clear D. The CDR3 totals 16 residues. V lost 4 bases and J lost 8, with 19 bases in between. The germline CDR1 and CDR2 sequences are SGDLS and YYNGEE. CDR3 residues: CASSRYQDAFYSPLHF. CDR3 nucleotides: TGTGCCAGCAGCCGATACCAGGACGCCTTTTATTCACCCCTCCACTTT. The full variable domain, completed using reference TRBV9 and TRBJ1-6, is DSGVTQTPKHLITATGQRVTLRCSPRSGDLSVYWYQQSLDQGLQFLIQYYNGEERAKGNILERFSAQQFPDLHSELNLSSLELGDSALYFCASSRYQDAFYSPLHFGNGTRLTVT.

The chain links TRBV5-6 to TRBJ1-4; D perhaps matches TRBD1 (5 bases). The CDR3 consists of 17 residues. The germline CDR1 and CDR2 sequences are SGHDT and YYEEEE. Trimming stripped 1 base from V and 4 bases from J, with 17 bases between. CDR3 in DNA: TGTGCCAGCAGCTTGTACGAATCCGGGGGAGATAATGAAAAACTGTTTTTT. This codes for CASSLYESGGDNEKLFF.

This clone is labeled medium-sized. Other nucleotide sequences from this sample produce the same CDR3. The V gene is TRBV4-3, the J gene TRBJ2-7; D may be TRBD2 (5 bases). Germline CDR1 and CDR2: LGHNA and YSLEER. CDR3 size: 18 residues. The V end lost 4 bases, the J end lost 0 bases, and 22 bases lay between the germline ends. The CDR3 sequence is CASSLGWFESTSSYEQYF. The CDR3 DNA sequence: TGCGCCAGCAGCCTTGGGTGGTTCGAGTCAACTAGCTCCTACGAGCAGTACTTC.

The J gene is TRBJ1-2, the V gene TRBV3-1 (or the pseudogene TRBV3-2), with TRBD1 matching 7 bases. The CDR3 is 15 residues long. Germline V gene lookup returns CDR1 LGHDT and CDR2 YNNKEL (reference sequence). With 0 bases clipped from V and 4 bases from J, the junction kept 5 bases outside the gene matches. CDR3 region: CASSQEAQGGYGYTF. The CDR3, as DNA: TGTGCCAGCAGCCAAGAAGCCCAGGGGGGCTATGGCTACACCTTC.

In its sample, this clone was seen once. The DNA of the CDR3 is TGTGCCAGCTCACCTTCTAGTTCCCCCGAGACCCAGTACTTC. Its protein is CASSPSSSPETQYF. The V call is TRBV18, the J call TRBJ2-5; D unresolved. Trimming took off 3 bases at V and 5 bases at J, with 13 bases between the two ends. Germline CDR1 KGHSH, CDR2 LQKENI. CDR3 length: 14 residues.

The gene calls are TRBV27 and TRBJ2-7, with TRBD1 matching over 10 bases. CDR3 length: 17 residues. CDR1 MNHEY and CDR2 SMNVEV come from the germline V gene (reference sequence). With V trimmed by 5 bases and J by 2 bases, 12 bases remained unmatched. In nucleotides, the CDR3 is TGTGCCAGCAGTCCGTCAGAAGACAGGGGGCAGACCTACGAGCAGTACTTC. Its translation is CASSPSEDRGQTYEQYF.

The chain joins TRBV7-9 to TRBJ2-1, with TRBD1 identical over 7 bases. V was pared by 4 bases and J by 0 bases, with 6 bases of the junction left unmatched. The CDR3 is made up of 16 amino acids. The germline V gene has CDR1 SEHNR and CDR2 FQNEAQ (reference sequence). The CDR3 is CASSSHRGLSYNEQFF. The DNA of the CDR3 is TGTGCCAGCAGCTCCCACAGGGGCCTCTCCTACAATGAGCAGTTCTTC.

The V call is TRBV9, the J call TRBJ2-7; TRBD1 is a possible D gene (6 bases). With 1 base removed from V and 2 bases from J, the gap between germline ends came to 13 bases. The CDR3 loop spans 15 amino acids. CDR1 is SGDLS, CDR2 YYNGEE, per germline. CDR3 sequence reads: CASSVYGGSTYEQYF. The CDR3 DNA sequence: TGTGCCAGCAGCGTATATGGGGGCAGTACCTACGAGCAGTACTTC.

The rearrangement uses TRBV6-1 and TRBJ1-3, with 7 bases fitting TRBD1. The CDR3 extends over 15 amino acids. V dropped 2 bases and J dropped 0; count of bases not matched to a gene: 1. The germline CDR1 and CDR2 sequences are MNHNS and SASEGT. CDR3 nucleotides: TGTGCCAGCAGTGAAACAGGGGCCTCTGGAAACACCATATATTTT. It codes for CASSETGASGNTIYF.

Only one count was recorded for this clone. The CDR3 sequence: CSVAIQQGTETQYF. Written as DNA, the CDR3 is TGCAGCGTTGCCATACAACAGGGAACAGAGACCCAGTACTTC. The V gene is TRBV29-1, the J gene TRBJ2-5, with D possibly matching TRBD1 (6 bases). Trimming shortened V by 4 bases and J by 4 bases, and 16 bases separated the two germline ends. There are 14 residues in the CDR3. Per germline, CDR1 SQVTM and CDR2 ANQGSEA.

V usage is TRBV28 and J usage is TRBJ2-7; D unclear. V lost 3 bases and J lost 3, with 6 bases in between. CDR3 length: 12 residues. Germline V gene sequence: CDR1 MDHEN, CDR2 SYDVKM. CDR3 protein: CASSFQVYEQYF. CDR3 nucleotide sequence: TGTGCCAGCAGTTTTCAGGTCTACGAGCAGTACTTC.

This chain joins TRBV5-1 and TRBJ1-4; D not certain. The CDR3 runs to 14 residues. V lost 7 bases, J lost 7 bases, and 17 bases lay in between. CDR1 is SGHRS and CDR2 is YFSETQ in the germline V gene. CDR3 in DNA: TGCGCCAGCTCCCATGATGGGGTCGGTGAAAAACTGTTTTTT. This translates into CASSHDGVGEKLFF.

This chain links TRBV5-6 with TRBJ1-2; 9 nucleotides align to TRBD1. After removal of 4 bases from V and 2 bases from J, the junction contained 6 bases not matched to a gene. The CDR3 has 15 amino acids. The germline V gene has CDR1 SGHDT and CDR2 YYEEEE. The CDR3 DNA reads as TGTGCCAGCAGCCCGGGGGGGACAGGGAACTATGGCTACACCTTC. This sequence encodes CASSPGGTGNYGYTF.